This T cell receptor (beta chain) was observed in a study of T cells in Graves' hyperthyroidism and ophthalmopathy. General study points: Ophthalmopathy, which appeared later, was predicted by the model a median around 6 months before onset.

The V gene's germline CDR1 is KGHSH and CDR2 LQKENI. V was pared by 3 bases and J by 2 bases, with 7 bases between. The CDR3 has 14 residues. Uncontrolled infection, other autoimmune disease, pregnancy or lactation disqualified patients from enrolment. This clonotype was found once. The antigen remains unidentified. Authors of the study amplified TCR beta CDR3 regions from RNA transcripts. During a first-round RT-PCR of the TCR CDR3, the HTBI primer set was used. MiXCR was run by TCRdb on the multiplex PCR reads, yielding one entry per CDR3 protein. The data contain 400,000 to 600,000 distinct CDR3 sequences, less than 25% of them singletons.

The chain uses TRBV18 and TRBJ2-2; unclear D gene. The sequenced sample was blood. This TCR was sampled from a man younger than 35 with Graves' hyperthyroidism. CDR3 bases: TGTGCCAGCTCACCGTACCACAACACCGGGGAGCTGTTTTTT. Amino acids: CASSPYHNTGELFF. The full variable domain, its missing parts supplied by reference TRBV18 and TRBJ2-2, is NAGVMQNPRHLVRRRGQEARLRCSPMKGHSHVYWYRQLPEEGLKFMVYLQKENIIDESGMPKERFSAEFPKEGPSILRIQQVVRGDSAAYFCASSPYHNTGELFFGEGSRLTVL.